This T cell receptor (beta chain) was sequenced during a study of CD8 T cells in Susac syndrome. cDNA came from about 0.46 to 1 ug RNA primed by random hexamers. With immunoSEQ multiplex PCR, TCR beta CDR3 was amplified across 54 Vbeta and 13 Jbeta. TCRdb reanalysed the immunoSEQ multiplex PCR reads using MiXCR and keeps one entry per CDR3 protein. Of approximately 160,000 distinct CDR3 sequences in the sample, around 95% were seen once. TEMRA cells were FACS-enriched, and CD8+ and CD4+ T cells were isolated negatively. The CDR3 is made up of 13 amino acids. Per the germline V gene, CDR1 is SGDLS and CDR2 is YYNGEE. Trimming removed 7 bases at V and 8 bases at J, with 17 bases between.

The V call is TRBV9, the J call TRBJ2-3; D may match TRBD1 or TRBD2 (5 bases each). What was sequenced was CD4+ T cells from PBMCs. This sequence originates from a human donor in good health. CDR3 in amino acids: CASGGWLKGTQYF. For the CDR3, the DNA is TGTGCCAGCGGGGGATGGCTTAAGGGTACGCAGTATTTT.